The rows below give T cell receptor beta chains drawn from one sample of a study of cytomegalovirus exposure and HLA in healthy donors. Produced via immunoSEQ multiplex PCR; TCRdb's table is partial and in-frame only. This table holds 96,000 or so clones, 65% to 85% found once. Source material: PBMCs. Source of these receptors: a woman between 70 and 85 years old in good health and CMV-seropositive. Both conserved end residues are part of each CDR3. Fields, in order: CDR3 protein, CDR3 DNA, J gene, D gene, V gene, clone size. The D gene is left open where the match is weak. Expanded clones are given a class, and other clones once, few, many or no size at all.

cdr3_aa: CASSPGTGGLESPLHF
cdr3_nt: TGTGCCAGCAGCCCGGGGACAGGGGGATTGGAATCACCCCTCCACTTT
j_call: TRBJ1-6
d_call: TRBD1
v_call: TRBV5-8
clone_size: .

cdr3_aa: CASSPSPGQYNSPLHF
cdr3_nt: TGTGCCAGCAGCCCCAGTCCGGGACAGTATAATTCACCCCTCCACTTT
j_call: TRBJ1-6
d_call: TRBD1
v_call: TRBV7-2
clone_size: .

cdr3_aa: CASSPTPTAYEQYF
cdr3_nt: TGTGCCAGCAGTCCGACGCCGACAGCCTACGAGCAGTACTTC
j_call: TRBJ2-7
d_call: .
v_call: TRBV6-4
clone_size: .

cdr3_aa: CASSSLSGGANEQFF
cdr3_nt: TGTGCCAGCAGTTCCCTTAGCGGGGGGGCCAATGAGCAGTTCTTC
j_call: TRBJ2-1
d_call: TRBD2
v_call: TRBV28
clone_size: .

cdr3_aa: CASAVVANTGELFF
cdr3_nt: TGTGCCAGTGCGGTAGTGGCGAACACCGGGGAGCTGTTTTTT
j_call: TRBJ2-2
d_call: .
v_call: TRBV19
clone_size: .

cdr3_aa: CSSSPYWTANEKLFF
cdr3_nt: TGTTCCAGCAGCCCCTACTGGACAGCAAACGAAAAACTGTTTTTT
j_call: TRBJ1-4
d_call: .
v_call: TRBV7-9
clone_size: .

cdr3_aa: CATASTGSGDTQYF
cdr3_nt: TGTGCCACCGCGTCTACAGGGTCGGGAGATACGCAGTATTTT
j_call: TRBJ2-3
d_call: .
v_call: TRBV7-9
clone_size: .

cdr3_aa: CASSLGPESYGYTF
cdr3_nt: TGTGCCAGCAGTTTAGGTCCAGAATCCTATGGCTACACCTTC
j_call: TRBJ1-2
d_call: .
v_call: TRBV28
clone_size: .

cdr3_aa: CASSHSGQAQETQYF
cdr3_nt: TGCGCCAGCAGCCACTCCGGACAGGCCCAAGAGACCCAGTACTTC
j_call: TRBJ2-5
d_call: TRBD1
v_call: TRBV5-1
clone_size: .

cdr3_aa: CASSVGGTANYGYTF
cdr3_nt: TGTGCCAGCAGCGTAGGAGGCACGGCTAACTATGGCTACACCTTC
j_call: TRBJ1-2
d_call: .
v_call: TRBV9
clone_size: .

cdr3_aa: CASSLGGRVGFQETQYF
cdr3_nt: TGTGCCAGCAGCTTGGGGGGCCGGGTGGGGTTCCAAGAGACCCAGTACTTC
j_call: TRBJ2-5
d_call: .
v_call: TRBV5-5
clone_size: once

cdr3_aa: CASSLGPGGSTLHF
cdr3_nt: TGTGCCAGCAGCTTAGGTCCAGGGGGGAGCACCCTCCACTTT
j_call: TRBJ1-6
d_call: TRBD1
v_call: TRBV7-2
clone_size: .

cdr3_aa: CASSLDRGREKLFF
cdr3_nt: TGTGCCAGCAGCTTGGACAGGGGGCGCGAAAAACTGTTTTTT
j_call: TRBJ1-4
d_call: TRBD1
v_call: TRBV7-2
clone_size: .

cdr3_aa: CAWSVWGRAEETQYF
cdr3_nt: TGTGCCTGGAGTGTTTGGGGGAGGGCGGAAGAGACCCAGTACTTC
j_call: TRBJ2-5
d_call: TRBD2
v_call: TRBV30
clone_size: once

cdr3_aa: CASSSEGGANVLTF
cdr3_nt: TGCGCCAGCAGCTCGGAGGGTGGGGCCAACGTCCTGACTTTC
j_call: TRBJ2-6
d_call: .
v_call: TRBV5-1
clone_size: .

cdr3_aa: CASSLRTLRGETQYF
cdr3_nt: TGTGCCAGCAGCTTGAGGACCCTTAGGGGAGAGACCCAGTACTTC
j_call: TRBJ2-5
d_call: .
v_call: TRBV5-6
clone_size: .

cdr3_aa: CASSVGGSSVADTQYF
cdr3_nt: TGTGCCAGCAGCGTAGGCGGCTCTAGCGTTGCAGATACGCAGTATTTT
j_call: TRBJ2-3
d_call: .
v_call: TRBV9
clone_size: .

cdr3_aa: CASSTRQSNEKLFF
cdr3_nt: TGTGCCAGTAGTACCCGACAGAGTAATGAAAAACTGTTTTTT
j_call: TRBJ1-4
d_call: .
v_call: TRBV19
clone_size: .

cdr3_aa: CASSFPRRLAGARGEQFF
cdr3_nt: TGTGCCAGCAGCTTTCCGAGAAGACTAGCGGGAGCCCGAGGTGAGCAGTTCTTC
j_call: TRBJ2-1
d_call: TRBD2
v_call: TRBV7-8
clone_size: .

cdr3_aa: CASSPPAYQETQYF
cdr3_nt: TGTGCCAGCTCACCACCAGCGTACCAAGAGACCCAGTACTTC
j_call: TRBJ2-5
d_call: .
v_call: TRBV18
clone_size: few

cdr3_aa: CASSPQDSPETQYF
cdr3_nt: TGTGCCAGCTCACCCCAGGACAGTCCAGAGACCCAGTACTTC
j_call: TRBJ2-5
d_call: .
v_call: TRBV18
clone_size: .

cdr3_aa: CSASLSAGPRGGTQYF
cdr3_nt: TGCAGCGCCTCTTTGTCGGCAGGGCCTAGGGGGGGGACCCAGTACTTC
j_call: TRBJ2-5
d_call: .
v_call: TRBV29-1
clone_size: .

cdr3_aa: CASSIREPYEQYF
cdr3_nt: TGTGCCAGCAGCATCAGGGAACCCTACGAGCAGTACTTC
j_call: TRBJ2-7
d_call: .
v_call: TRBV5-5
clone_size: .

cdr3_aa: CASSLRRESSGNTIYF
cdr3_nt: TGTGCCAGCAGTTTACGACGGGAAAGCTCTGGAAACACCATATATTTT
j_call: TRBJ1-3
d_call: .
v_call: TRBV28
clone_size: .

cdr3_aa: CASRAGLSNTGELFF
cdr3_nt: TGTGCCAGCAGGGCGGGACTCTCGAACACCGGGGAGCTGTTTTTT
j_call: TRBJ2-2
d_call: .
v_call: TRBV7-6
clone_size: .

cdr3_aa: CASSDTVTYEQYF
cdr3_nt: TGTGCCAGCTCAGATACAGTGACCTACGAGCAGTACTTC
j_call: TRBJ2-7
d_call: .
v_call: TRBV18
clone_size: .

cdr3_aa: CASSLEVRGQTDTQYF
cdr3_nt: TGTGCCAGCAGCTTGGAGGTCAGGGGGCAGACAGATACGCAGTATTTT
j_call: TRBJ2-3
d_call: TRBD1
v_call: TRBV5-6
clone_size: .

cdr3_aa: CATSGSGGAGKSNEQFF
cdr3_nt: TGTGCCACCTCGGGTAGCGGGGGGGCCGGGAAAAGCAATGAGCAGTTCTTC
j_call: TRBJ2-1
d_call: TRBD2
v_call: TRBV15
clone_size: .

cdr3_aa: CASSVGPHRDRGETQYF
cdr3_nt: TGTGCCAGCAGCGTAGGCCCCCACCGGGACAGAGGGGAGACCCAGTACTTC
j_call: TRBJ2-5
d_call: TRBD1
v_call: TRBV9
clone_size: .

cdr3_aa: CASRRQGLRHSPLHF
cdr3_nt: TGTGCCAGCAGGCGACAGGGGCTTAGGCATTCACCCCTCCACTTT
j_call: TRBJ1-6
d_call: TRBD1
v_call: TRBV5-4
clone_size: once

cdr3_aa: CASSASGGNTDTQYF
cdr3_nt: TGCGCCAGCAGCGCTAGCGGGGGGAACACAGATACGCAGTATTTT
j_call: TRBJ2-3
d_call: TRBD2
v_call: TRBV5-1
clone_size: .

cdr3_aa: CATQPGRASGGELFF
cdr3_nt: TGTGCCACTCAGCCGGGGAGGGCCTCCGGCGGGGAGCTGTTTTTT
j_call: TRBJ2-2
d_call: TRBD2
v_call: TRBV9
clone_size: .

cdr3_aa: CASSSHGQSFPYEQCF
cdr3_nt: TGTGCCAGCAGCTCTCACGGACAGAGCTTTCCCTACGAGCAGTGCTTC
j_call: TRBJ2-7
d_call: .
v_call: TRBV11-2
clone_size: .

cdr3_aa: CASSFRGRFRTGANVLTF
cdr3_nt: TGTGCCAGCAGCTTCCGAGGGAGGTTTCGAACTGGGGCCAACGTCCTGACTTTC
j_call: TRBJ2-6
d_call: .
v_call: TRBV7-8
clone_size: .

cdr3_aa: CAIRDRGLGEAFF
cdr3_nt: TGTGCCATCCGGGACAGGGGGCTCGGTGAAGCTTTCTTT
j_call: TRBJ1-1
d_call: TRBD1
v_call: TRBV7-9
clone_size: few

cdr3_aa: CASSQGVAGSGDTQYF
cdr3_nt: TGCGCCAGCAGCCAAGGGGTAGCGGGGAGCGGAGATACGCAGTATTTT
j_call: TRBJ2-3
d_call: TRBD2
v_call: TRBV4-3
clone_size: .

cdr3_aa: CASSPRGQETQYF
cdr3_nt: TGTGCCAGCTCACCGCGGGGACAAGAGACCCAGTACTTC
j_call: TRBJ2-5
d_call: .
v_call: TRBV18
clone_size: once

cdr3_aa: CASGTGSSTDTQYF
cdr3_nt: TGTGCCAGCGGGACAGGTTCTAGCACAGATACGCAGTATTTT
j_call: TRBJ2-3
d_call: TRBD1
v_call: TRBV9
clone_size: .

cdr3_aa: CASSLPRRLASYNEQFF
cdr3_nt: TGTGCCAGCAGCCTCCCTCGCCGACTAGCCTCCTACAATGAGCAGTTCTTC
j_call: TRBJ2-1
d_call: TRBD2
v_call: TRBV7-9
clone_size: .

cdr3_aa: CASSVGREGFIGELFF
cdr3_nt: TGTGCCAGCAGTGTAGGACGGGAGGGGTTCATCGGGGAGCTGTTTTTT
j_call: TRBJ2-2
d_call: TRBD2
v_call: TRBV6-1
clone_size: .

cdr3_aa: CASSFADRGEQYF
cdr3_nt: TGTGCCAGCAGCTTCGCGGACAGGGGCGAGCAGTACTTC
j_call: TRBJ2-7
d_call: TRBD1
v_call: TRBV7-3
clone_size: .

cdr3_aa: CASSVVGVSYNEQFF
cdr3_nt: TGTGCCAGCAGCGTAGTCGGGGTTTCCTACAATGAGCAGTTCTTC
j_call: TRBJ2-1
d_call: .
v_call: TRBV9
clone_size: .

cdr3_aa: CASSQDGRDSNYGYTF
cdr3_nt: TGTGCCAGCAGCCAAGATGGCCGGGACAGTAACTATGGCTACACCTTC
j_call: TRBJ1-2
d_call: TRBD1
v_call: TRBV4-2
clone_size: .

cdr3_aa: CASSETPDRANQPQHF
cdr3_nt: TGTGCCAGCAGTGAAACCCCTGACAGGGCCAATCAGCCCCAGCATTTT
j_call: TRBJ1-5
d_call: TRBD1
v_call: TRBV6-9
clone_size: .

cdr3_aa: CASSVLAGGLQETQYF
cdr3_nt: TGTGCCAGCAGCGTACTAGCGGGGGGGCTCCAAGAGACCCAGTACTTC
j_call: TRBJ2-5
d_call: TRBD2
v_call: TRBV9
clone_size: .

cdr3_aa: CASSAGPTEPQHF
cdr3_nt: TGTGCCAGCAGTGCGGGCCCGACGGAGCCCCAGCATTTT
j_call: TRBJ1-5
d_call: .
v_call: TRBV27
clone_size: .

cdr3_aa: CASSLGGRAVDEQYF
cdr3_nt: TGCGCCAGCAGCTTGGGCGGGAGGGCCGTCGACGAGCAGTACTTC
j_call: TRBJ2-7
d_call: TRBD2
v_call: TRBV5-1
clone_size: .

cdr3_aa: CASRRGGETQYF
cdr3_nt: TGCGCCAGCAGAAGGGGTGGAGAGACCCAGTACTTC
j_call: TRBJ2-5
d_call: .
v_call: TRBV5-1
clone_size: .

cdr3_aa: CASSLALGGEKLFF
cdr3_nt: TGTGCCAGCAGCTTAGCGCTTGGGGGCGAAAAACTGTTTTTT
j_call: TRBJ1-4
d_call: .
v_call: TRBV7-8
clone_size: .

cdr3_aa: CASSLETASGANVLTF
cdr3_nt: TGTGCCAGCAGCTTAGAAACAGCCTCTGGGGCCAACGTCCTGACTTTC
j_call: TRBJ2-6
d_call: .
v_call: TRBV7-6
clone_size: .

cdr3_aa: CASSLDGRAGNEQFF
cdr3_nt: TGTGCCAGCAGTTTAGACGGGAGGGCGGGCAATGAGCAGTTCTTC
j_call: TRBJ2-1
d_call: TRBD2
v_call: TRBV28
clone_size: .

cdr3_aa: CASSHGVRGEPQHF
cdr3_nt: TGCGCCAGCAGCCACGGGGTCAGGGGGGAGCCCCAGCATTTT
j_call: TRBJ1-5
d_call: TRBD1
v_call: TRBV4-3
clone_size: .

cdr3_aa: CASSQEDTNYEQYF
cdr3_nt: TGTGCCAGCAGCCAAGAGGACACCAACTACGAGCAGTACTTC
j_call: TRBJ2-7
d_call: .
v_call: TRBV4-2
clone_size: .